These T cell receptor beta chains were read from a single sample in a study of OX40 agonist ivuxolimab in advanced cancers. The data were produced by immunoSEQ multiplex PCR, yet TCRdb's version contains in-frame clones alone and is incomplete. Altogether roughly 48,000 clones are present, around 90% being singletons, with the ten largest covering 45% to 55%. The material sequenced was CD4+ or CD8+ T cells sorted from blood, taken in a trial of the OX40 agonist ivuxolimab. Source of these receptors: an adult with an advanced solid tumor such as melanoma, head and neck, liver or kidney cancer. CDR3s include the opening cysteine and the closing phenylalanine or tryptophan. D genes are given only for firm matches. A row's size may be missing; if present it is once, few, many or a size class.

d_call,j_call,clone_size,v_call,cdr3_aa,cdr3_nt
TRBD2,TRBJ2-1,.,TRBV7-6,CASSPPLGTRANEQFF,TGTGCCAGCAGCCCCCCCCTCGGGACTAGGGCTAATGAGCAGTTCTTC
TRBD1,TRBJ2-3,.,TRBV7-6,CSSSPSEGDRATQYF,TGTTCCAGCAGCCCTAGTGAGGGGGACAGGGCTACTCAGTATTTT
.,TRBJ2-2,.,TRBV21-1,CASSERKGTNTGELFF,TGTGCCAGCAGCGAGAGGAAAGGAACGAACACCGGGGAGCTGTTTTTT
.,TRBJ1-4,.,TRBV28,CASSVYVGSPSPEPTNEKLFF,TGTGCCAGCAGTGTATACGTCGGGTCCCCCTCACCGGAGCCAACTAATGAAAAACTGTTTTTT
.,TRBJ1-1,.,TRBV13,CASSHKRGMATEAFF,TGTGCCAGCAGCCACAAAAGGGGGATGGCCACTGAAGCTTTCTTT
TRBD1,TRBJ2-1,.,TRBV5-1,CASSGGQGENEQFF,TGCGCCAGCAGCGGGGGACAGGGCGAGAATGAGCAGTTCTTC
.,TRBJ2-7,.,TRBV4-1,CASSQLDRGDNEQYF,TGCGCCAGCAGCCAACTTGACAGAGGTGACAACGAGCAGTACTTC
.,TRBJ2-7,.,TRBV30,CAWGFGSVPTYEQYF,TGTGCCTGGGGCTTTGGATCAGTGCCTACCTACGAGCAGTACTTC
TRBD2,TRBJ2-3,once,TRBV7-8,CASSELLAGVIDTQYF,TGTGCCAGCAGCGAACTCCTAGCGGGGGTGATAGATACGCAGTATTTT
.,TRBJ1-5,.,TRBV5-6,CASNLGSDQPQHF,TGTGCCAGCAATCTCGGGTCAGATCAGCCCCAGCATTTT
.,TRBJ1-3,.,TRBV11-2,CASSAWSRSSGNTIYF,TGTGCCAGCAGCGCATGGTCCCGGAGCTCTGGAAACACCATATATTTT
TRBD2,TRBJ2-3,.,TRBV18,CASSPRTSGGADTQYF,TGTGCCAGCTCACCCCGGACTAGCGGGGGGGCAGATACGCAGTATTTT
.,TRBJ1-2,.,TRBV13,CASSAGTNYGYTF,TGTGCCAGCTCAGCCGGGACCAACTATGGCTACACCTTC
.,TRBJ2-1,few,TRBV4-2,CASSQDSNEQFF,TGTGCCAGCAGCCAAGATAGTAATGAGCAGTTCTTC
TRBD2,TRBJ2-5,.,TRBV2,CASHLAGGTETQYF,TGTGCCAGCCATCTAGCGGGGGGGACCGAGACCCAGTACTTC
.,TRBJ2-2,.,TRBV10-3,CAISSPNTGELFF,TGTGCCATCAGTAGTCCGAACACCGGGGAGCTGTTTTTT
TRBD2,TRBJ2-3,.,TRBV11-3,CASSPRLAATDTQYF,TGTGCCAGCAGCCCTCGACTAGCGGCCACAGATACGCAGTATTTT
.,TRBJ1-1,.,TRBV11-3,CASSPGEGVGTEAFF,TGTGCCAGCAGCCCCGGAGAGGGGGTGGGCACTGAAGCTTTCTTT
TRBD1,TRBJ2-1,.,TRBV9,CASSDQGGQSSYNEQFF,TGTGCCAGCAGCGACCAAGGGGGCCAGAGCTCCTACAATGAGCAGTTCTTC
.,TRBJ2-5,.,TRBV10-1,CASSERGMAQYF,TGCGCCAGCAGTGAACGGGGGATGGCCCAGTACTTC
.,TRBJ2-1,.,TRBV4-3,CASSQDGSSYNEQFF,TGCGCCAGCAGCCAAGACGGGAGCTCCTACAATGAGCAGTTCTTC
.,TRBJ1-3,.,TRBV7-2,CASSSHRTLSGNTIYF,TGTGCCAGCAGCTCGCATAGAACCCTCTCTGGAAACACCATATATTTT
.,TRBJ2-7,once,TRBV7-9,CASSPHSSYEQYF,TGTGCCAGCAGCCCCCATTCCTCCTACGAGCAGTACTTC
.,TRBJ1-6,.,TRBV11-2,CASSLPSTGYGNSPLHF,TGTGCCAGCAGCTTACCTTCCACAGGGTATGGGAATTCACCCCTCCACTTT
.,TRBJ2-7,.,TRBV19,CASSIQAYSYEQYF,TGTGCCAGTAGTATACAGGCATACTCCTACGAGCAGTACTTC
.,TRBJ2-1,once,TRBV15,CATSRDPYINNEQFF,TGTGCCACCAGCAGAGATCCGTACATTAACAATGAGCAGTTCTTC
TRBD1,TRBJ2-1,.,TRBV6-5,CASSYPGTGIYEQFF,TGTGCCAGCAGTTACCCTGGGACAGGTATCTATGAGCAGTTCTTC
.,TRBJ2-7,.,TRBV6-5,CASSYSNNGEQYF,TGTGCCAGCAGTTACTCGAATAATGGCGAGCAGTACTTC
.,TRBJ1-5,.,TRBV6-6,CASSGLFNQPQHF,TGTGCCAGCTCGGGACTTTTCAATCAGCCCCAGCATTTT
.,TRBJ1-1,.,TRBV6-6,CASRANTEAFF,TGTGCCAGCAGGGCGAACACTGAAGCTTTCTTT
TRBD1,TRBJ1-2,.,TRBV7-9,CASSLAGQGAGYTF,TGTGCCAGCAGCTTAGCCGGACAGGGGGCTGGCTACACCTTC
.,TRBJ2-1,.,TRBV10-2,CASSGISSYNEQFF,TGCGCCAGCAGCGGGATATCATCCTACAATGAGCAGTTCTTC
.,TRBJ1-2,once,TRBV7-8,CASSSASTQGRGYTF,TGTGCCAGCAGCTCGGCCTCAACTCAGGGACGGGGCTACACCTTC
TRBD2,TRBJ2-1,.,TRBV10-2,CASSANYGGGGNEQFF,TGCGCCAGCAGTGCTAATTACGGGGGGGGCGGCAATGAGCAGTTCTTC
.,TRBJ2-1,.,TRBV19,CASSMGERGVF,TGTGCCAGTAGTATGGGTGAGCGTGGGGTCTTC
TRBD1,TRBJ1-6,.,TRBV11-2,CASSSPRTGPYNSPLHF,TGTGCCAGCAGCTCCCCCCGGACAGGACCATATAATTCACCCCTCCACTTT
TRBD1,TRBJ1-1,.,TRBV5-8,CASSYWGGAGGSNTEAFF,TGTGCCAGCAGTTATTGGGGTGGGGCAGGGGGATCGAACACTGAAGCTTTCTTT
.,TRBJ2-3,.,TRBV7-9,CASSPRNGFTDTQYF,TGTGCCAGCAGCCCCCGAAACGGCTTCACAGATACGCAGTATTTT
.,TRBJ2-7,.,TRBV6-5,CASSYGGEQYF,TGTGCCAGCAGTTATGGGGGCGAGCAGTACTTC
.,TRBJ1-3,.,TRBV16,CASSQSGTLNTIYF,TGTGCCAGCAGCCAATCTGGGACATTAAACACCATATATTTT
.,TRBJ2-3,.,TRBV27,CASSLYPTDTQYF,TGTGCCAGCAGTTTATACCCTACGGATACGCAGTATTTT
TRBD1,TRBJ1-4,once,TRBV27,CASRKQGTNEKLFF,TGTGCCAGCAGGAAACAGGGGACGAACGAAAAACTGTTTTTT